What follows are 12 T cell receptor beta chains derived from one specimen sequenced in a study of Graves' ophthalmopathy and Graves' hyperthyroidism. RNA transcripts were the source from which TCR beta CDR3 regions were amplified. After a first-round RT-PCR with HTBI primers, a second-round multiplex PCR was run. A single record per CDR3 protein comes from TCRdb applying MiXCR to the multiplex PCR reads. The data contain under 250,000 distinct CDR3 sequences, roughly 21% of them singletons. The sequencing input was peripheral blood. These receptors were collected from a woman aged 45-65 years with Graves' ophthalmopathy.

The chain combines TRBV6-1 with TRBJ1-2; no definite D call. This CDR3 region has 14 residues. V lost 3 bases and J 4 bases, leaving 12 bases between the germline ends. Germline V CDR1 and CDR2: MNHNS, SASEGT. This CDR3 is CASSEKPDTYGYTF. Written as DNA, the CDR3 is TGTGCCAGCAGTGAGAAACCCGACACCTATGGCTACACCTTC.

This clonotype has ten or more counts. The chain joins TRBV6-1 to TRBJ2-2; D unclear. The V end was cut by 11 bases, the J end by 6 bases, with 10 bases between. The CDR3 consists of 11 residues. CDR1 is MNHNS, CDR2 SASEGT, per germline. This chain's CDR3 is CAYRLAGELFF. The CDR3 DNA sequence: TGTGCCTACAGACTTGCCGGGGAGCTGTTTTTT.

This sequence joins TRBV20-1 and TRBJ2-7; maybe TRBD2 (5 bases). Per germline, CDR1 DFQATT and CDR2 SNEGSKA (reference sequence). This CDR3 spans 14 amino acids. V lost 6 bases to trimming and J lost 4 bases, with 19 bases between them. The CDR3 sequence: CSAMKTGMRYEQYF. In DNA, the CDR3 is TGCAGTGCGATGAAGACGGGAATGCGTTACGAGCAGTACTTC.

The chain links TRBV19 to TRBJ2-2; 8 bases map to TRBD2. The V gene's germline CDR1 is LNHDA and CDR2 SQIVND (reference sequence). V lost 5 bases to trimming and J lost 1 base; unmatched junction nucleotides: 3. CDR3 length: 15 amino acids. CDR3 coding DNA: TGTGCCAGTAGTGTGGGACTAGTGAACACCGGGGAGCTGTTTTTT. Protein product: CASSVGLVNTGELFF.

This clonotype was recorded many times. At one end the junction does not follow the germline gene, possibly because of a read error. The V and J genes are TRBV28 and TRBJ1-6; 7 positions match TRBD1. This CDR3 has 19 amino acids. The germline CDR1 and CDR2 sequences are MDHEN and SYDVKM. The CDR3 coding sequence is TGTGCCAGCGGTTTATCCCGGACAGGTTTGGGTTCCTATAATTCACCCCTCCACTTT. Translation: CASGLSRTGLGSYNSPLHF.

The genes are TRBV6-1 and TRBJ2-5; 9 bases are shared with TRBD2. Trimming at V came to 7 bases and at J to 3 bases, leaving 3 bases not matched to a gene. The CDR3 is 13 residues long. Germline values: CDR1 MNHNS, CDR2 SASEGT. DNA of the CDR3: TGTGCCAGCACTCGACTAGCGGAAGAGACCCAGTACTTC. Amino acids: CASTRLAEETQYF.

This clonotype was recorded many times. The V call is TRBV20-1, the J call TRBJ2-7; 8 bases line up with TRBD2. The germline gives CDR1 DFQATT, CDR2 SNEGSKA (reference sequence). V lost 0 bases, J lost 5 bases, and 6 bases stayed unmatched. This CDR3 contains 14 residues. The CDR3 bases are TGCAGTGCTAGAGATCCCGGGAGGGGAGACGAGCAGTACTTC. Residues: CSARDPGRGDEQYF.

The table lists this clonotype with many counts. This chain links TRBV9 with TRBJ2-7; TRBD2 agrees at 9 bases. This CDR3 comprises 14 residues. Germline lookup yields CDR1 SGDLS and CDR2 YYNGEE. J gave up 3 bases and V 0 bases, and 1 base lay outside the gene matches. The CDR3 sequence is CASSVEAGGYEQYF. Written as DNA, the CDR3 is TGTGCCAGCAGCGTAGAAGCGGGAGGCTACGAGCAGTACTTC.

On this clonotype itself: Given a much more abundant clone one base away, this may be a read error. The chain links TRBV6-2 or TRBV6-3 to TRBJ1-5, with D maybe TRBD1 (6 bases). Deletions cut 6 bases from V and 2 bases from J, with 29 bases between. The CDR3 loop spans 20 amino acids. From germline, CDR1 is MNHEY and CDR2 SVGEGT. CDR3 protein: CASRALSGTRGEIGNQPQHF. In DNA form, the CDR3 reads TGTGCCAGCAGGGCGTTGTCTGGGACAAGGGGCGAGATTGGCAATCAGCCCCAGCATTTT.

The rearrangement joins TRBV3-1 to TRBJ2-2; D is unclear. CDR1 is LGHDT and CDR2 is YNNKEL in the germline V gene (reference sequence). The CDR3 has 11 amino acids. The CDR3 spells CGVSNTGELFF. The CDR3 DNA reads TGTGGAGTTTCGAACACCGGGGAGCTGTTTTTT.

V is TRBV20-1 and J is TRBJ1-1, with D maybe TRBD1 (6 bases). This CDR3 is 14 amino acids long. Germline CDR1 reads DFQATT; CDR2 reads SNEGSKA (reference sequence). Trimming took 4 bases from V and 0 from J, leaving 12 bases between them. The CDR3 DNA reads as TGCAGTGCTACCCGACAGGCCCTGAACACTGAAGCTTTCTTT. Residues: CSATRQALNTEAFF.

There are many counts of this clonotype. CDR3 in DNA: TGTGCCAGCAGTTATCCCTCGGGCCGAACCTCTCATGCGGGCAATCAGCCCCAGCATTTT. Translation: CASSYPSGRTSHAGNQPQHF. The V and J genes are TRBV6-6 and TRBJ1-5; D not resolved. There are 20 residues in the CDR3. V was pared by 3 bases and J by 2 bases, with 26 bases between. Per the germline V gene, CDR1 is MNHNY and CDR2 is SVGAGI (reference sequence).